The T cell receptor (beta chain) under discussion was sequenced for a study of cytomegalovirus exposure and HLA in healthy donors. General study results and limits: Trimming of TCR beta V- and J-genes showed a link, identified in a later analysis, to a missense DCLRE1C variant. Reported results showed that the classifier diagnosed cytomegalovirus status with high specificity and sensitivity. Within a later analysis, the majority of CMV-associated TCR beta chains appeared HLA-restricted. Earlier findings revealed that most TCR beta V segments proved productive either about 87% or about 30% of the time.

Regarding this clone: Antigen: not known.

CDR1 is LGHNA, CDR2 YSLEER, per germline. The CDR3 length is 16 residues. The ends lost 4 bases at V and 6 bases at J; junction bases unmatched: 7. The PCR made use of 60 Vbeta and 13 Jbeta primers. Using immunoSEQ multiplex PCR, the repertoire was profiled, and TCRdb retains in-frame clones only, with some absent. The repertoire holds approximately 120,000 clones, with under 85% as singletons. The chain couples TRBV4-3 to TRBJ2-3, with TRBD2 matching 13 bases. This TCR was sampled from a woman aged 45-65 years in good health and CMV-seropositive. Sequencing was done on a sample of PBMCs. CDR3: CASSLRTSGGGDTQYF. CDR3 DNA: TGCGCCAGCAGCCTCCGGACTAGCGGGGGAGGGGATACGCAGTATTTT.